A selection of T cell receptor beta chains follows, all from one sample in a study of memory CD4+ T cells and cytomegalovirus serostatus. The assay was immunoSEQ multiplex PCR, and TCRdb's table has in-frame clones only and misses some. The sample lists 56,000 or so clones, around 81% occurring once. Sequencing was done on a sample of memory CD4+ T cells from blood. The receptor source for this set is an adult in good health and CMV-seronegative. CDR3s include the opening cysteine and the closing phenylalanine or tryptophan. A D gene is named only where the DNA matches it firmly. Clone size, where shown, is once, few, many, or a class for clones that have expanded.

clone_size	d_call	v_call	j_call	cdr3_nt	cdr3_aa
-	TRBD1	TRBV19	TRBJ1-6	TGTGCCAGAATCCGGACAGGGTATAATTCACCCCTCCACTTT	CARIRTGYNSPLHF
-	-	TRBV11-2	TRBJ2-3	TGTGCCGGACGGGCGGAGGCAGGGGATACGCAGTATTTT	CAGRAEAGDTQYF
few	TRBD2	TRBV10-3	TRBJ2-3	TGTGCCATCGACGGCGGGAGGGCTACAGATACGCAGTATTTT	CAIDGGRATDTQYF
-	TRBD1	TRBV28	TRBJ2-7	TGTGCCAGCAGTTTATTTACAGGGGGCGTCTCCTACGAGCAGTACTTC	CASSLFTGGVSYEQYF
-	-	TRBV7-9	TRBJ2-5	TGTGCCAGCAGCGGAGGACCGGTCCAAGAGACCCAGTACTTC	CASSGGPVQETQYF
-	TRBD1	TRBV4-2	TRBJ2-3	TGTGCCAGCAGCGCGGGGACAGGGGACACAGATACGCAGTATTTT	CASSAGTGDTDTQYF
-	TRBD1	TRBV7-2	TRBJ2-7	TGTGCCAGCACCTTAGGCCGACAGGGTTCCTACGAGCAGTACTTC	CASTLGRQGSYEQYF
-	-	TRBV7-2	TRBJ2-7	TGTGCCAGCAGCTTATACGGGGCCGGCGAGCAGTACTTC	CASSLYGAGEQYF
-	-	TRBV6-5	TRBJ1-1	TGTGCCAGCAGTTACAGACAGGAGAACACTGAAGCTTTCTTT	CASSYRQENTEAFF
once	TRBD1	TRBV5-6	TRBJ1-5	TGTGCCAGCAGGTCGGGACAGGACAATCAGCCCCAGCATTTT	CASRSGQDNQPQHF
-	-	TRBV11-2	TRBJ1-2	TGTGCCAGCAGCTTAGGCCAGGGGAACTATGGCTACACCTTC	CASSLGQGNYGYTF
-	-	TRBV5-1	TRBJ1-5	TGCGCCAGCAGCTTGACAGGCACGAATCAGCCCCAGCATTTT	CASSLTGTNQPQHF
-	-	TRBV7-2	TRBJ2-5	TGTGCCAGCAGCCGGGCGGCGGTCCAAGAGACCCAGTACTTC	CASSRAAVQETQYF
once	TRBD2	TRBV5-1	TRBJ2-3	TGCGCCAGCAGCCTGCGGGGGACGCGGGGAGATACGCAGTATTTT	CASSLRGTRGDTQYF
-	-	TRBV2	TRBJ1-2	TGTGCCAGCAGTGGAGACAGTTATGGCTACACCTTC	CASSGDSYGYTF
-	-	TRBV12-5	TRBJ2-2	TGTGCTAGTGGTTTGGTTCTAGGGACCCTTAACACCGGGGAGCTGTTTTTT	CASGLVLGTLNTGELFF
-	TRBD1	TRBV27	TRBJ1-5	TGTGCCAGCAGGCCCGAGGGGGCGCGTAATCAGCCCCAGCATTTT	CASRPEGARNQPQHF
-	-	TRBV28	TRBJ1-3	TGTGCCAGCAGGGGGGAGGGGTCCACCATATATTTT	CASRGEGSTIYF
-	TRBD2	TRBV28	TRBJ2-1	TGTGCCAGCGGAGTGGGGCTAGCGGGAGGGCGGTGGAATAATGAGCAGTTCTTC	CASGVGLAGGRWNNEQFF
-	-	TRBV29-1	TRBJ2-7	TGCAGCGTTGTTAAAGGACTACCCCCTACATCCTACGAGCAGTACTTC	CSVVKGLPPTSYEQYF
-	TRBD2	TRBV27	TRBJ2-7	TGTGCCAGCAGTGCTCCTAGCGGGAGGGCCGTGTACGAGCAGTACTTC	CASSAPSGRAVYEQYF
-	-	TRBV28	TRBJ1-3	TGTGCCAGCAGTTTGGGGCATGACACCATATATTTT	CASSLGHDTIYF
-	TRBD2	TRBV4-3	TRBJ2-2	TGCGCCAGCAGCCAAGTAGCGGGGTACACCGGGGAGCTGTTTTTT	CASSQVAGYTGELFF
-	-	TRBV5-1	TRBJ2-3	TGCGCCAGCAGCCCGATGGACAGCACAGATACGCAGTATTTT	CASSPMDSTDTQYF
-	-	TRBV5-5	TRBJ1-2	TGTGCCAGCAGCTTGGTGGAAAACTATGGCTACACCTTC	CASSLVENYGYTF
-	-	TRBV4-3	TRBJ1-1	TGCGCCAGCAGCCAAGGTTGGAGTAGGAACACTGAAGCTTTCTTT	CASSQGWSRNTEAFF
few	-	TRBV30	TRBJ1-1	TGTGCCTGGAGTCGGCTTTGGTGGGAGACTGAAGCTTTCTTT	CAWSRLWWETEAFF
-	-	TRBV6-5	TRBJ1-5	TGTGCCAGCAGTTCCCATAAGCGAGATCGCAATCAGCCCCAGCATTTT	CASSSHKRDRNQPQHF
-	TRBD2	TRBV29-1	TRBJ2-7	TGCAGCGTGGGCACGGGACTAGCAGTCTCTCGCGAGCAGTACTTC	CSVGTGLAVSREQYF
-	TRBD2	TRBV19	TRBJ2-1	TGTGCCAGTAGTATCTCCCTGCTAGCGGGAGGCAATGAGCAGTTCTTC	CASSISLLAGGNEQFF
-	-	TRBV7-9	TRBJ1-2	TGTGCCAGCAGCTTAGTGGAGGGTCATGGCTACACCTTC	CASSLVEGHGYTF
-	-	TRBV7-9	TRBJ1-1	TGTGCCAGCAGCTTATTGGGCGAAGCTTTCTTT	CASSLLGEAFF
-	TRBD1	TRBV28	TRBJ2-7	TGTGCCAGCAGCGTTATCGGGACAGACTACGAGCAGTACTTC	CASSVIGTDYEQYF
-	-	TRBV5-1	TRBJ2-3	TGCGCCAGCAGCCTGAGAGGAGATACGCAGTATTTT	CASSLRGDTQYF
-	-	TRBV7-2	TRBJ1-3	TGTGCCAGCAGCTTAGCGGGGGCTTCCTCTGGAAATACCATATATTTT	CASSLAGASSGNTIYF
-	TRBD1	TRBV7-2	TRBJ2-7	TGTGCCAGCAGCTCCTATGGGACAGGGGGCTCCTACGAGCAGTACTTC	CASSSYGTGGSYEQYF
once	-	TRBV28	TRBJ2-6	TGTGCCAGCAGTCCCCCACCCCGGCTCGTATCTGGGGCCAACGTCCTGACTTTC	CASSPPPRLVSGANVLTF